This T cell receptor beta chain is drawn from a study of human T cells and chemical hapten exposure. Looking at the study overall: For the roughly 26-week duration of the study, patients were given weekly doses of diphenylcyclopropenone on the scalp.

TCRdb redid the calling of the RACE reads with MiXCR, one entry per CDR3 protein. This sample has over 80,000 distinct CDR3 sequences, with approximately 10% found just once. CDR3 length equals 14 residues. V shed 4 bases and J shed 0 bases, with 10 bases lying between them. The germline gives CDR1 SGHVS, CDR2 FNYEAQ. Study-wide points: It was expanded TCRs that formed significantly more large CDR3 similarity clusters than controls did. DPC sensitization left the count of TCRs above 1 in 1000 unchanged.

This clonotype was found a few times. The antigen is not known. Time point: patch test 3, about 24 weeks after DPC sensitization. Sample treatment: therapeutic diphenylcyclopropenone sensitization with weekly scalp DPC. The chain couples TRBV7-6 to TRBJ2-7, with D unresolved. This TCR derives from a woman aged 25 to 39 with alopecia areata. Some clones in this sample may be carry-over from other donors' samples. The sequencing here drew on whole blood, taken in connection with sensitization to the hapten diphenylcyclopropenone (DPC). CDR3 sequence reads: CASSSTESSYEQYF. CDR3 sequence (DNA): TGTGCCAGCAGCTCCACAGAAAGCTCCTACGAGCAGTACTTC.